The clone carrying this T cell receptor beta chain occurred a few times. Its target is unknown. Addition of a universal primer site occurred through template switching, and cDNA carried unique molecular identifiers. TCRdb reprocessed the 5' RACE reads with MiXCR, giving one entry per CDR3 protein. The sample includes under 900,000 distinct CDR3 sequences, about 12% seen only once; the top ten take about 1.5%. This sample was taken from a study of identical twins. Overall study results and limits: Modelling approaches yielded underestimates of out-of-frame TCR alpha sharing between monozygotic twins. Low generation probability was overrepresented in out-of-frame alpha sequences shared by twins.

V shed 6 bases and J 6 bases; nucleotides not matched to a gene: 8. The CDR3 covers 14 residues. The germline CDR1 and CDR2 sequences are WSHSY and SAAADI. A further study also used this sample, focusing on yellow fever vaccine responses in identical twins.

Sequenced input: PBMCs. This chain uses TRBV10-2 with TRBJ2-3; 8 bases agree with TRBD2. The source is a woman in her late teens or twenties in good health. The CDR3 protein is CASRVAGSPDTQYF. CDR3 coding DNA: TGCGCCAGCAGGGTAGCGGGGAGCCCGGATACGCAGTATTTT.